The 4 T cell receptor beta chains given below trace back to one sample, sequenced in a study of T cell repertoires in cytomegalovirus infection. These receptors are not linked to any known antigen. TCRdb redid the calling of the reads with MiXCR, one entry per CDR3 protein. The profile shows about a million distinct CDR3 sequences, under 40% of them singletons. The sequences come from cultured CD8+ T cells from PBMCs, collected from culture after CMV antigen stimulation. These receptors all stem from a human donor in good health (CMV status not recorded). Some clones in this sample may be carry-over from other donors' samples.

This clonotype was seen only a few times. The chain has TRBV7-6 and TRBJ2-1; 11 bases line up with TRBD1. V lost 0 bases, J lost 3 bases, and 7 bases stayed unmatched. The CDR3 consists of 18 residues. Germline loops: CDR1 SGHVS, CDR2 FNYEAQ. The CDR3 DNA reads TGTGCCAGCAGCTTAGCGTCCGGGACAGGGGGAGGCTACAATGAGCAGTTCTTC. Amino acids: CASSLASGTGGGYNEQFF.

V and J are TRBV6-2 or TRBV6-3 and TRBJ1-1; no clear D gene. The germline V gene has CDR1 MNHEY and CDR2 SVGEGT. Trimming removed 7 bases at V and 1 base at J, with 10 bases between. This CDR3 spans 13 amino acids. The CDR3 region is CASTQRGNTEAFF. As DNA, the CDR3 is TGTGCCAGCACCCAACGAGGGAACACTGAAGCTTTCTTT.

The V call is TRBV7-2, the J call TRBJ2-3; the match to TRBD2 covers 7 bases. Germline CDR1 reads SGHTA; CDR2 reads FQGNSA. The CDR3 totals 18 residues. V dropped 5 bases and J dropped 4; count of bases not matched to a gene: 18. The CDR3 protein is CASSTSRPAGPSPDTQYF. The CDR3 nucleotides are TGTGCCAGCAGCACGTCCCGACCAGCGGGGCCGTCCCCAGATACGCAGTATTTT.

This clonotype was found a few times. This sequence joins TRBV7-2 and TRBJ1-2; the D is unclear. Germline V lookup: CDR1 SGHTA, CDR2 FQGNSA. This CDR3 comprises 19 residues. V shed 1 base and J shed 5 bases, with 26 bases lying between them. CDR3 bases: TGTGCCAGCAGCTTAGGATTTCCGCGAGGCCGGCCGCCTGAGTATGGCTACACCTTC. It translates to CASSLGFPRGRPPEYGYTF.